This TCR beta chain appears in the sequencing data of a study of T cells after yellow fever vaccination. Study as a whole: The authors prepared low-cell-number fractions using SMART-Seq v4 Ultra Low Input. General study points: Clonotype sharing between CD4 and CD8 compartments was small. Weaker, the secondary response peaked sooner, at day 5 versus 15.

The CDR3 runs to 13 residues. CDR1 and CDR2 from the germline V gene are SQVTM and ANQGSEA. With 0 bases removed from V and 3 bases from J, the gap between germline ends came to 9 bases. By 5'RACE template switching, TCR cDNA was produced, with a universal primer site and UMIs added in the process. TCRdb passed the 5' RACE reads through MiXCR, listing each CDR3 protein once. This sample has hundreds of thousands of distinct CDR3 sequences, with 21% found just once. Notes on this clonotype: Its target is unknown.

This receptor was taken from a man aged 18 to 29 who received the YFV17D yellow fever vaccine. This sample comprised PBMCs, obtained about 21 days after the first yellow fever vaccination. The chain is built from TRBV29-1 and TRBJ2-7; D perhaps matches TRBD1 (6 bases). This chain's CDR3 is CSVEEGHNYEQYF. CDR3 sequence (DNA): TGCAGCGTTGAAGAGGGACACAACTACGAGCAGTACTTC.